The 21 T cell receptor beta chains below were found in one sample sequenced in a study of T cell repertoires in cytomegalovirus infection. No antigen has been identified for these receptors. MiXCR, applied by TCRdb to the reads, yields one record per CDR3 protein. The sample comprises hundreds of thousands of distinct CDR3 sequences, around 30% of which are singletons, and 18% rests with the top ten. The material sequenced was cultured PBMCs, taken from culture after CMV antigen stimulation. These receptors were obtained from a human donor in good health (CMV status not recorded). Some clones in this sample may be carry-over from other donors' samples.

This clonotype has just a few counts. The CDR3 loop is CASLSAGRDRRKAFF. CDR3 DNA: TGTGCCAGCTTAAGCGCGGGCCGGGACAGACGAAAAGCTTTCTTT. The chain recombines TRBV28 with TRBJ1-1; 7 bases line up with TRBD1. The CDR3 runs to 15 residues. Unmatched junction bases numbered 18, after V lost 8 bases and J lost 9 bases. The germline gives CDR1 MDHEN, CDR2 SYDVKM.

This clonotype was counted between two and nine times. The V gene is TRBV6-5, the J gene TRBJ1-1; D is ambiguous. This CDR3 contains 16 residues. Germline V gene lookup returns CDR1 MNHEY and CDR2 SVGAGI. Trimming shortened V by 5 bases and J by 6 bases, and 22 bases separated the two germline ends. CDR3 nucleotides: TGTGCCAGCAGTCAGAGCGGAGGGCCGACCGGGGCTGAAGCTTTCTTT. Encoded protein: CASSQSGGPTGAEAFF.

This clonotype has only a few counts. The chain links TRBV12-3 or TRBV12-4 to TRBJ1-5; TRBD1 matches at 7 bases. The CDR3 consists of 18 residues. V trimming: 4 bases; J trimming: 2 bases; junction bases outside the gene matches: 14. The CDR3 DNA sequence: TGTGCCAGCAGTTCCTCGAGTGGGGCAGGGGGAGGCAATCAGCCCCAGCATTTT. It specifies CASSSSSGAGGGNQPQHF.

This clonotype was seen more than once but under ten times. This chain connects TRBV9 to TRBJ1-6; D is perhaps TRBD1 (5 bases). This CDR3 contains 13 residues. V was shortened by 4 bases and J by 6 bases, with 8 bases between the two germline ends. Per the germline V gene, CDR1 is SGDLS and CDR2 is YYNGEE. The DNA for the CDR3 is TGTGCCAGCAGCACGGGACCTAATTCACCCCTCCACTTT. Its protein product is CASSTGPNSPLHF.

V and J are TRBV5-4 and TRBJ2-7; D is undetermined. Trimming took 4 bases from V and 9 from J, leaving 14 bases between them. The CDR3 extends over 12 amino acids. From germline, CDR1 is SGHNT and CDR2 YYREEE (reference sequence). The CDR3 DNA follows: TGTGCCAGCAGCGCGGATCTGAGTAGGCAGTACTTC. Translating gives CASSADLSRQYF.

This chain uses TRBV6-1 with TRBJ2-3, with 7 nucleotides matching TRBD2. The CDR3 loop spans 15 amino acids. The V gene's germline CDR1 is MNHNS and CDR2 SASEGT. After removal of 7 bases from V and 0 bases from J, the junction contained 7 bases not matched to a gene. CDR3 sequence: CASTGRGVSTDTQYF. As DNA, the CDR3 is TGTGCCAGCACGGGACGGGGGGTTAGCACAGATACGCAGTATTTT.

This clonotype was seen a handful of times. V usage is TRBV19 and J usage is TRBJ2-7, with TRBD1 matching over 9 bases. Trimming cost V 9 bases and J 2 bases; bases outside gene matches: 8. The CDR3 is made up of 14 amino acids. From germline, CDR1 is LNHDA and CDR2 SQIVND (reference sequence). The CDR3 bases are TGTGCCAGCCGGGAACGGACAGGGGCCTACGAGCAGTACTTC. It yields the protein CASRERTGAYEQYF.

V gene TRBV19 combines with J gene TRBJ2-5, with a weak D call TRBD1 (5 bases). V gave up 5 bases and J gave up 4 bases, with 17 bases separating them. Germline V gene sequence: CDR1 LNHDA, CDR2 SQIVND (reference sequence). The CDR3 runs 15 residues. CDR3 sequence: CASSQNQGMGETQYF. The DNA of the CDR3 is TGTGCCAGTAGTCAGAACCAGGGAATGGGAGAGACCCAGTACTTC.

The chain recombines TRBV19 with TRBJ1-1, with D possibly being TRBD1 (5 bases). Germline loops: CDR1 LNHDA, CDR2 SQIVND (reference sequence). The CDR3 length is 15 residues. Trimming left V 9 bases short and J 7 bases short, with 24 bases between. The CDR3 DNA reads as TGTGCCAGCTGTCCGACGCGGGGACCATCTCGTGAAGCTTTCTTT. Encoded protein: CASCPTRGPSREAFF.

The chain uses TRBV19 and TRBJ2-7; TRBD1 might be the D (5 bases). CDR3 length: 14 amino acids. Germline lookup yields CDR1 LNHDA and CDR2 SQIVND (reference sequence). Between the trimmed V and J ends, which lost 3 bases and 3 bases, there was a span of 12 bases. The CDR3 reads CASSMQGSFYEQYF. The CDR3 DNA reads TGTGCCAGTAGTATGCAGGGATCTTTCTACGAGCAGTACTTC.

The chain employs TRBV6-1 and TRBJ2-1; unclear D gene. The V gene lost 7 bases and the J gene lost 5 bases, with 9 bases spanning the gap. This CDR3 has 12 residues. The germline V gene has CDR1 MNHNS and CDR2 SASEGT. The CDR3 here is CASTYSDNEQFF. As DNA, the CDR3 is TGTGCCAGCACCTACTCAGACAATGAGCAGTTCTTC.

This chain uses TRBV7-2 with TRBJ1-5; D is possibly TRBD1 (6 bases). CDR3 length: 12 amino acids. The V end lost 5 bases, the J end lost 11 bases, and 13 bases lay between the germline ends. In germline, CDR1 is SGHTA, CDR2 FQGNSA. CDR3 loop: CASSRTGSAQHF. In nucleotides, the CDR3 is TGTGCCAGCAGCCGAACAGGGTCGGCCCAGCATTTT.

The V gene is TRBV2, the J gene TRBJ1-5, with unresolved D. The V end was cut by 10 bases, the J end by 5 bases, with 15 bases between. CDR3 length equals 13 residues. CDR1 and CDR2 from the germline V gene are SNHLY and FYNNEI. Written as DNA, the CDR3 is TGTGCCACCGCCGGCCAAAAGGATCAGCCCCAGCATTTT. It encodes CATAGQKDQPQHF.

This clonotype was seen more than once but under ten times. The chain is built from TRBV30 and TRBJ2-5, with D possibly being TRBD2 (5 bases). Germline values: CDR1 GTSNPN, CDR2 SVGIG (reference sequence). Trimming removed 1 base from V and 2 bases from J, with 11 bases in between. The length of the CDR3 is 14 residues. CDR3 sequence: CAWSDDGEQETQYF. CDR3 nucleotide sequence: TGTGCCTGGAGTGACGACGGGGAACAAGAGACCCAGTACTTC. Drawing the rest from reference TRBV30 and TRBJ2-5, the complete variable domain is SQTIHQWPATLVQPVGSPLSLECTVEGTSNPNLYWYRQAAGRGLQLLFYSVGIGQISSEVPQNLSASRPQDRQFILSSKKLLLSDSGFYLCAWSDDGEQETQYFGPGTRLLVL.

The genes are TRBV2 and TRBJ1-1, with 7 positions matching TRBD1. Trimming at V came to 1 base and at J to 4 bases, leaving 6 bases not matched to a gene. The CDR3 contains 15 residues. Germline lookup yields CDR1 SNHLY and CDR2 FYNNEI. This chain's CDR3 is CASSEEQGHFTEAFF. DNA for the CDR3: TGTGCCAGCAGTGAAGAACAGGGGCATTTCACTGAAGCTTTCTTT.

This chain uses TRBV19 with TRBJ2-5; the D gene is possibly TRBD2 (6 bases). V shed 4 bases and J shed 2 bases, with 17 bases lying between them. The germline gives CDR1 LNHDA, CDR2 SQIVND (reference sequence). The CDR3 has 16 residues. For the CDR3, the DNA is TGTGCCAGTAGTACCCTGGGGGGAGCAGTTCAAGAGACCCAGTACTTC. Its translation: CASSTLGGAVQETQYF.

The chain links TRBV10-3 to TRBJ1-2; the D is unclear. Between the trimmed V and J ends, which lost 6 bases and 4 bases, there was a span of 12 bases. Germline V gene lookup returns CDR1 ENHRY and CDR2 SYGVKD. The CDR3 has 13 amino acids. The CDR3, as DNA: TGTGCCATCAGGGACGGAAGCTTCTATGGCTACACCTTC. Translation: CAIRDGSFYGYTF.

This clonotype was picked up a small number of times. The J gene is TRBJ2-1, the V gene TRBV6-2 or TRBV6-3, with 8 bases fitting TRBD1. This CDR3 is built from 16 residues. CDR1 and CDR2 (germline): MNHEY, SVGEGT. J gave up 0 bases and V 1 base, and 2 bases lay outside the gene matches. In nucleotides, the CDR3 is TGTGCCAGCAGTTACTGGGGGACAGGCTCCTACAATGAGCAGTTCTTC. Amino acids: CASSYWGTGSYNEQFF.

This rearrangement joins TRBV4-1 to TRBJ2-1; 13 positions match TRBD2. The V and J ends lost 1 base and 10 bases, in that order; junction bases with no gene match: 7. The CDR3 is 16 amino acids. Germline V gives CDR1 MGHRA, CDR2 YSYEKL. The CDR3 region is CASSQVVGTSGVEQFF. DNA for the CDR3: TGCGCCAGCAGCCAAGTCGTTGGGACTAGCGGGGTGGAGCAGTTCTTC.

The chain couples TRBV7-9 to TRBJ2-5; 7 bases line up with TRBD1. Germline loops: CDR1 SEHNR, CDR2 FQNEAQ (reference sequence). This CDR3 is built from 15 residues. V trimming: 5 bases; J trimming: 4 bases; junction bases outside the gene matches: 10. The CDR3 sequence: CASSPRGTQAETQYF. The CDR3 DNA reads as TGTGCCAGCAGCCCCAGGGGGACCCAAGCAGAGACCCAGTACTTC.

This clonotype has at least ten counts. The J gene is TRBJ2-5, the V gene TRBV7-2; weak D call: TRBD2 (5 bases). CDR3 size: 18 residues. V was shortened by 5 bases and J by 1 base, with 23 bases between the two germline ends. Germline CDR1 and CDR2: SGHTA and FQGNSA. CDR3 DNA: TGTGCCAGCAGCCCCCGAGTAGGAGGCGTAGGGCTCCAAGAGACCCAGTACTTC. Translation: CASSPRVGGVGLQETQYF.